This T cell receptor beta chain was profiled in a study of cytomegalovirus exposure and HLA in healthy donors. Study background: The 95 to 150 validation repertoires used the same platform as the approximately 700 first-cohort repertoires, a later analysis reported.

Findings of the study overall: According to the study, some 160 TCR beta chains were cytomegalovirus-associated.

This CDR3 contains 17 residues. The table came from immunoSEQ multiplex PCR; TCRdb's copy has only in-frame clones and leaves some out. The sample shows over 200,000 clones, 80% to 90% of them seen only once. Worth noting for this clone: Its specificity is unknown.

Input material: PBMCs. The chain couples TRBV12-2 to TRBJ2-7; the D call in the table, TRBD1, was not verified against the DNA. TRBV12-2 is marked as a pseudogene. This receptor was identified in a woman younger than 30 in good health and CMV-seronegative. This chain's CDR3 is CASRLEVAGLLAYEQYF. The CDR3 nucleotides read TGTGCAAGTCGCTTAGAGGTAGCAGGGCTTCTTGCCTACGAGCAGTACTTC.